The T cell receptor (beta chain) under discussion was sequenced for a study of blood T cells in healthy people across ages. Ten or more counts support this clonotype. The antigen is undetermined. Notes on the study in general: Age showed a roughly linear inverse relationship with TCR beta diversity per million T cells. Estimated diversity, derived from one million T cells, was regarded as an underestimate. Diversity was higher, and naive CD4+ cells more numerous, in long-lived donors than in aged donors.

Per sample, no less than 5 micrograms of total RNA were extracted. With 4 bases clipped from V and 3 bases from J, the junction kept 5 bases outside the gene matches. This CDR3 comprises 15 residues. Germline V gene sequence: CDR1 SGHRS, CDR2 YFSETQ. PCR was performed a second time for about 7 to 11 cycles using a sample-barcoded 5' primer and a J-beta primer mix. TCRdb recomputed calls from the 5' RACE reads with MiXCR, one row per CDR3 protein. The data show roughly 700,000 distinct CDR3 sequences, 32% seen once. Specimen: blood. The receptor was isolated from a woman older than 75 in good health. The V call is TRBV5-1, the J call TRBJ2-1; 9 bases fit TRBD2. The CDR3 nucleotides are TGCGCCAGCAGCCCTAGCGGGGAATTCTACAATGAGCAGTTCTTC. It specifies CASSPSGEFYNEQFF.